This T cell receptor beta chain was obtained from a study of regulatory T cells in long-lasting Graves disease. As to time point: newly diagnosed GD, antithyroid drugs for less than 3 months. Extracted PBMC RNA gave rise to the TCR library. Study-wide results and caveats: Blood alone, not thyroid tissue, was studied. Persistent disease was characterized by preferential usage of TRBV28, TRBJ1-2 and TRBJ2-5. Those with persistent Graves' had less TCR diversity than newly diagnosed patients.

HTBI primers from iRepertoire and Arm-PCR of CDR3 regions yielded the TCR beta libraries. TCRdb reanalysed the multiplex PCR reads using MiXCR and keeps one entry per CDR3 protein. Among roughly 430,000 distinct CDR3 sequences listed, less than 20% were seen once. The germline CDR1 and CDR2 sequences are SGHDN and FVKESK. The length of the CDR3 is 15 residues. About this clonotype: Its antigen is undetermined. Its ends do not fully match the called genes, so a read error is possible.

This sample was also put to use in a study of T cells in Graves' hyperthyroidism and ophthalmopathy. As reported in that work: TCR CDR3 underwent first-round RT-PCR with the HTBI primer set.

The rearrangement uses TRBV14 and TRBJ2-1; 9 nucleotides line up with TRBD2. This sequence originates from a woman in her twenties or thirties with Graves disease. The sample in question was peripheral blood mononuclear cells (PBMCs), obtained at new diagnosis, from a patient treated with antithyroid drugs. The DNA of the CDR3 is TGTGCCAGCAGCCCGCGGACTAGCGCTTACAATGATCAGTTCTTC. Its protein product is CASSPRTSAYNDQFF.